This T cell receptor (beta chain) is drawn from a study of STAT5B mutations in CD4+ large granular lymphocyte leukemia. Original processing notes: The detection floor for productive clonotype frequency was 2.59 x 10-5. Measured with immunoSEQ multiplex PCR; TCRdb has only the in-frame clones, and not every one. V, J and clone size are taken as reported in that table, and D and trimming were inferred from the DNA itself. The sample carries around 30,000 clones, 65% to 80% recorded once. Control samples were healthy donors' buffy coats. The CDR3 loop spans 15 amino acids. Trimming took off 4 bases at V and 6 bases at J, with 15 bases between the two ends. CDR1 and CDR2 from the germline V gene are SEHNR and FQNEAQ (reference sequence).

The clonotype comes from a human donor in good health. The chain combines TRBV7-9 with TRBJ2-2; possibly TRBD1 or TRBD2 for D (5 bases each). The sample was CD4+ T cells from blood buffy coats. The CDR3 sequence is CASSSGTAAAGELFF. In DNA, the CDR3 is TGTGCCAGCAGCTCAGGGACGGCCGCTGCCGGGGAGCTGTTTTTT.